This T cell receptor beta chain was retrieved from a study of cytomegalovirus exposure and HLA in healthy donors. TCRdb keeps only in-frame clones here, not all; method: immunoSEQ multiplex PCR. Of about 160,000 clones listed, about 90% are singletons. J gave up 0 bases and V 5 bases, and 7 bases lay outside the gene matches. CDR1 KGHSH and CDR2 LQKENI come from the germline V gene. The CDR3 totals 15 residues. This chain connects TRBV18 to TRBJ2-7, with 7 bases that match TRBD2. The sequenced material came from PBMCs. The clonotype was recovered from a woman in her late teens or twenties in good health and CMV-seropositive. Here the CDR3 DNA reads TGTGCCAGCTCAACTTCGGGACTAACCTCCTACGAGCAGTACTTC. Translated, it gives CASSTSGLTSYEQYF.